The TCR beta chain under discussion was sequenced for a study of tumor and adjacent non-tumor tissue in lung cancer. A modified ARM-PCR protocol with three rounds of nested PCR amplified TCRbeta. From the multiplex PCR reads, TCRdb called clonotypes with MiXCR, one entry per CDR3 protein. Of about 66,000 distinct CDR3 sequences detected, 73% appear once; the ten largest clones hold roughly 27%. RNA was extracted from bulk tissue without any cell sorting. About this clonotype itself: The junction departs from the called germline gene at one end, perhaps through a read error.

The TCR comes from a man aged 55-75 years with non-small cell lung cancer. The sample taken for sequencing was lung tumor tissue.

CDR3 sequence reads: CSVAMGYVYTF. CDR3 in DNA: TGCAGCGTTGCCATGGGCTATGTCTACACCTTC. The chain recombines TRBV29-1 with TRBJ1-2; D is uncertain. Germline CDR1 is SQVTM and CDR2 is ANQGSEA. The CDR3 loop spans 11 amino acids.